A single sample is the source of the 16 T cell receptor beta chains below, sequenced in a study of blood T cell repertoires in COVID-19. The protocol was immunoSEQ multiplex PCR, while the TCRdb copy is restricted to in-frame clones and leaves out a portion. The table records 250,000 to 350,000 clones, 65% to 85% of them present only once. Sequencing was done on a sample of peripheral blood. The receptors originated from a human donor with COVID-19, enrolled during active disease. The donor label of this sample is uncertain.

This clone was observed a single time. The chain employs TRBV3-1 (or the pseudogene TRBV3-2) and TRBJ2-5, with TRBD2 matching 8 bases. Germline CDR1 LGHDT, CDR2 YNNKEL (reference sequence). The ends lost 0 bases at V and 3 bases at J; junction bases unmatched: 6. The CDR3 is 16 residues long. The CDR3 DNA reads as TGTGCCAGCAGCCAAGATTGGGAAGCGGGAGAAGAGACCCAGTACTTC. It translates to CASSQDWEAGEETQYF.

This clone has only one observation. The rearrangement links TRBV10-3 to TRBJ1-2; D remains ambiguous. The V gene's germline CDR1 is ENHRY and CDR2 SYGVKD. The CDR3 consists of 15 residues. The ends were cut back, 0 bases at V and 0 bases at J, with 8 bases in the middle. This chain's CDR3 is CAISESRTTNYGYTF. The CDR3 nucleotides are TGTGCCATCAGTGAGTCGCGGACTACTAACTATGGCTACACCTTC.

The CDR3 reads CASRITSYNEQFF. The CDR3 nucleotides read TGTGCCAGCAGGATAACTTCCTACAATGAGCAGTTCTTC. V and J are TRBV5-6 and TRBJ2-1; D not certain. V lost 5 bases to trimming and J lost 1 base, with 7 bases between them. The CDR3 totals 13 residues. Germline V gene data show CDR1 as SGHDT and CDR2 as YYEEEE. Using reference TRBV5-6 and TRBJ2-1 for the parts outside the CDR3, the full variable domain is DAGVTQSPTHLIKTRGQQVTLRCSPKSGHDTVSWYQQALGQGPQFIFQYYEEEERQRGNFPDRFSGHQFPNYSSELNVNALLLGDSALYLCASRITSYNEQFFGPGTRLTVL.

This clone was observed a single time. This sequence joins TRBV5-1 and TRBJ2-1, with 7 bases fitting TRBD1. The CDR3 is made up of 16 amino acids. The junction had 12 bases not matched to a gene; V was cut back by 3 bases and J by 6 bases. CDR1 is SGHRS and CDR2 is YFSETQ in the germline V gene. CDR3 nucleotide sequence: TGCGCCAGCAGCTGGGGACAGACCCCCGGTGGCAATGAGCAGTTCTTC. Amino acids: CASSWGQTPGGNEQFF.

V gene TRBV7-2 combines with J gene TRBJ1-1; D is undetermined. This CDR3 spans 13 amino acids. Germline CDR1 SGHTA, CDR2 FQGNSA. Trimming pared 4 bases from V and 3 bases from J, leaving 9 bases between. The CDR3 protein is CASSSPRDTEAFF. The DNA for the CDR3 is TGTGCCAGCAGCTCGCCCCGGGACACTGAAGCTTTCTTT.

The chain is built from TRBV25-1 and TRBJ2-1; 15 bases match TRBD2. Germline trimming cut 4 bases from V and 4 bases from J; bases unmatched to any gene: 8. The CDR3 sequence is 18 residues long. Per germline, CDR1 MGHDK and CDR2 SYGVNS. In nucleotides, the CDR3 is TGTGCCAGCAGTGGTTGGACTAGCGGGAGGGATCGGTACAATGAGCAGTTCTTC. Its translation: CASSGWTSGRDRYNEQFF.

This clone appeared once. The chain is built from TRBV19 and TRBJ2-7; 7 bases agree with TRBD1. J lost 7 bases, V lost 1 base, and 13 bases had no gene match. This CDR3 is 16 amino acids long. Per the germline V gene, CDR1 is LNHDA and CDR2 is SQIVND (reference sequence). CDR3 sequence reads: CASSIVGQGVAGEQYF. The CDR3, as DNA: TGTGCCAGTAGTATAGTGGGCCAGGGGGTTGCCGGGGAGCAGTACTTC.

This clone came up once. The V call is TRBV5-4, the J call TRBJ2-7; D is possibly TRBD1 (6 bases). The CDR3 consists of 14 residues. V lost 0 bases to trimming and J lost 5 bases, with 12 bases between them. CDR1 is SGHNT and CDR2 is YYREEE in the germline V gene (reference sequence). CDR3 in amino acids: CASSLAGTRNEQYF. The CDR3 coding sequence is TGTGCCAGCAGCTTGGCCGGGACAAGGAACGAGCAGTACTTC.

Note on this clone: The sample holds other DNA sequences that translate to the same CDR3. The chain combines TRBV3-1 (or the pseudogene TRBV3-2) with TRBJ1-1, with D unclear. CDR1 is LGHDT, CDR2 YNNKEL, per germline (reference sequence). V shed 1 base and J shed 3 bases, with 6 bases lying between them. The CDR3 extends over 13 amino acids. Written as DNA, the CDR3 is TGTGCCAGCAGCCAAGTGAGGGACACTGAAGCTTTCTTT. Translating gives CASSQVRDTEAFF.

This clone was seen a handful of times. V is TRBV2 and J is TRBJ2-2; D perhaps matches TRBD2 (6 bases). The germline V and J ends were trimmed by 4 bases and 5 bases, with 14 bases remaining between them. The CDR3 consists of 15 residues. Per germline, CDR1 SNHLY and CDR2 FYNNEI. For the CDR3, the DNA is TGTGCCAGCAGTGTCTGGGGGGATGTTACCGGGGAGCTGTTTTTT. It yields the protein CASSVWGDVTGELFF.

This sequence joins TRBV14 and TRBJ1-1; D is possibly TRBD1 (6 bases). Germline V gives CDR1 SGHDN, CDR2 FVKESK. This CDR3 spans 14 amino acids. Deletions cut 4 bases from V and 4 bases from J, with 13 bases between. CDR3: CASSPYRDATEAFF. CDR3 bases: TGTGCCAGCAGCCCGTACAGGGACGCCACTGAAGCTTTCTTT. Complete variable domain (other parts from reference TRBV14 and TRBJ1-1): EAGVTQFPSHSVIEKGQTVTLRCDPISGHDNLYWYRRVMGKEIKFLLHFVKESKQDESGMPNNRFLAERTGGTYSTLKVQPAELEDSGVYFCASSPYRDATEAFFGQGTRLTVV.

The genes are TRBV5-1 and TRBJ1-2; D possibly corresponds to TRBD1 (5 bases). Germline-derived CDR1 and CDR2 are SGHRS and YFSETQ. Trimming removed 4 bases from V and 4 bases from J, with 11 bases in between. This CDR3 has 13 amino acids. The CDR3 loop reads CASSDDGGYGYTF. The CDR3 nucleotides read TGCGCCAGCAGCGACGACGGGGGCTATGGCTACACCTTC.

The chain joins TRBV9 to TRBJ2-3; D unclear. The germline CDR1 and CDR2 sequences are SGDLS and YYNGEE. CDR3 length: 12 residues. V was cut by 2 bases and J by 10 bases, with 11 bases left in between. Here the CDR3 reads CASSVINGAQYF. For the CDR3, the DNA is TGTGCCAGCAGCGTCATTAACGGTGCGCAGTATTTT.

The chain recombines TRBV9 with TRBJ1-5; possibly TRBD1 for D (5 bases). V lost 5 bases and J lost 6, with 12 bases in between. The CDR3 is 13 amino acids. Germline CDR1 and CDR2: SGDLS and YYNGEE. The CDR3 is CASSLAGGQPQHF. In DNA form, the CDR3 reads TGTGCCAGCAGTTTGGCCGGGGGTCAGCCCCAGCATTTT.

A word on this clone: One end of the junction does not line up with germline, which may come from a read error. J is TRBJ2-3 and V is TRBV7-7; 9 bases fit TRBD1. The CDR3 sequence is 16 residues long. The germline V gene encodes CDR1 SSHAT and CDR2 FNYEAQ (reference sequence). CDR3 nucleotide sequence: TGTGCTAGCAGCCCCGGGACAGGGATGGGGACAGATACGCAGTATTTT. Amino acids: CASSPGTGMGTDTQYF.

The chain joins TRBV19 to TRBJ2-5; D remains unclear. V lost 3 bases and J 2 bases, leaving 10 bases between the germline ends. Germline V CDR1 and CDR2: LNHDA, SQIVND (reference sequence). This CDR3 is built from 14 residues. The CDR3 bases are TGTGCCAGTAGTATGAATCTATTTCAAGAGACCCAGTACTTC. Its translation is CASSMNLFQETQYF.